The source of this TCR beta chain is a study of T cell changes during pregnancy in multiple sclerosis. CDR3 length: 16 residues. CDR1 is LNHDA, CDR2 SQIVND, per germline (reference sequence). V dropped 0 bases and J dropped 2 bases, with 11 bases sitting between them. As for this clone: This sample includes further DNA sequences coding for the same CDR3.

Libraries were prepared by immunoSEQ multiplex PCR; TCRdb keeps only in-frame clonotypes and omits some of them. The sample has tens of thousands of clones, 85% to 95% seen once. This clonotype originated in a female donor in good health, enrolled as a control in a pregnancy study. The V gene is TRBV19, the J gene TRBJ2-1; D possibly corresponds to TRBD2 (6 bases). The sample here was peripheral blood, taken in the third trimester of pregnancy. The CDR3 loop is CASSIDRAGTYNEQFF. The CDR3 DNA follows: TGTGCCAGTAGTATAGATCGGGCGGGGACCTACAATGAGCAGTTCTTC.